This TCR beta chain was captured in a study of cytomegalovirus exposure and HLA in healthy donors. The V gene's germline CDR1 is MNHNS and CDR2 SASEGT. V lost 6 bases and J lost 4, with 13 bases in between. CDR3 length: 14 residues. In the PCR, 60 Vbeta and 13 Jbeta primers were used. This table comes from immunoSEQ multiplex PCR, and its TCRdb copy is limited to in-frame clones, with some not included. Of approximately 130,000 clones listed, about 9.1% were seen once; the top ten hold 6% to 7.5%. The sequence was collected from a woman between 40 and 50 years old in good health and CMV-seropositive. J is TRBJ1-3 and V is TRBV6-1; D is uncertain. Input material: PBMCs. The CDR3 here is CASSANSAGNTIYF. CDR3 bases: TGTGCCAGCAGCGCCAACAGTGCGGGAAACACCATATATTTT.